This T cell receptor (beta chain) stems from a study of blood T cells in healthy people across ages. The CDR3 totals 17 residues. V shed 11 bases and J 0 bases; nucleotides not matched to a gene: 15. Germline CDR1 and CDR2: ENHRY and SYGVKD. Study-level findings and limits: Among T cells, TCR beta diversity per million cells dropped roughly linearly as age rose.

About this clonotype itself: Its antigen is unidentified.

PCR was performed a second time for roughly 6 to 12 cycles using a sample-barcoded 5' primer and a J-beta primer mix. TCRdb analysed the 5' RACE reads with MiXCR anew, one entry per CDR3 protein. Of about 780,000 distinct CDR3 sequences in the sample, about half are singletons; the top ten hold less than 20%. Source material: blood. The V call is TRBV10-3, the J call TRBJ1-3, with 8 bases lining up with TRBD1. The receptor's source is an elderly man in good health. CDR3 loop: CAAAGGQGALSGNTIYF. For the CDR3, the DNA is TGTGCCGCCGCGGGCGGACAGGGTGCCCTCTCTGGAAACACCATATATTTT.